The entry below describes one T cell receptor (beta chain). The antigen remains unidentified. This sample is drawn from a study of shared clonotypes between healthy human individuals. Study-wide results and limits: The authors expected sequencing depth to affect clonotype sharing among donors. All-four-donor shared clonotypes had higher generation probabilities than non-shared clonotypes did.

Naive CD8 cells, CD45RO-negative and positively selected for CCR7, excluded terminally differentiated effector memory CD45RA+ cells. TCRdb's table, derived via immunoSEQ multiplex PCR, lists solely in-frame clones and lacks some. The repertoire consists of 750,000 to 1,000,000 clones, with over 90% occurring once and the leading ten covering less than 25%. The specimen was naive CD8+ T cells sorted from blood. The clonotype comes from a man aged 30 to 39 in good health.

CDR3 nucleotide sequence: TGTGCCAGCAGCAGAGGACAGGGTAAGGTCGGCGAGCAGTACTTC. Protein sequence: CASSRGQGKVGEQYF. This chain connects TRBV21-1 to TRBJ2-7; the table's D call, TRBD1, has no DNA check behind it. TRBV21-1 is flagged as a pseudogene. The CDR3 contains 15 residues.